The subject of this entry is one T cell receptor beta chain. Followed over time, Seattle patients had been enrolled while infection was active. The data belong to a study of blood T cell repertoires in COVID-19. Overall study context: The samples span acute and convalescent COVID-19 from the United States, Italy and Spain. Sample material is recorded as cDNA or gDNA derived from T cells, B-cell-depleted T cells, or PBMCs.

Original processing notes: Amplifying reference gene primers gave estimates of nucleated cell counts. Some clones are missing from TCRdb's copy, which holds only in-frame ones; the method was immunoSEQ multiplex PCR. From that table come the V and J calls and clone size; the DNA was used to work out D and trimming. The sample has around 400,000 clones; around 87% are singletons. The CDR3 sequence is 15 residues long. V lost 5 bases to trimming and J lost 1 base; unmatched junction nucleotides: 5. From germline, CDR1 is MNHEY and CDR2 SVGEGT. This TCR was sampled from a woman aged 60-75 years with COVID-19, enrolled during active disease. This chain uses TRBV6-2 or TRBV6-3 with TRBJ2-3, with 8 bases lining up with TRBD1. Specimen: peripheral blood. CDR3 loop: CASSRQGPGTDTQYF. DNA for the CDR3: TGTGCCAGCAGTAGACAGGGGCCGGGCACAGATACGCAGTATTTT.